A selection of T cell receptor beta chains follows, all from one sample in a study of T cells in Graves' hyperthyroidism and ophthalmopathy. TCRdb reanalysed the multiplex PCR reads using MiXCR and keeps one entry per CDR3 protein. The sample includes 250,000 to 300,000 distinct CDR3 sequences, over 15% seen only once; the top ten take approximately 57%. The specimen was blood. These receptors were taken from a woman aged 60 to 75 with Graves' ophthalmopathy. Each CDR3 is given with its conserved first and last residue. D genes are given only for firm matches. Rows give clone size only sometimes, using once, few, many, or a class for an expanded clone.

j_gene | d_gene | abundance | v_gene | CDR3aa | CDR3nt
TRBJ2-3 | TRBD1 | . | TRBV29-1 | CSETGGVGDTQYF | TGCAGCGAGACAGGGGGCGTGGGGGATACGCAGTATTTT
TRBJ1-1 | TRBD1 | . | TRBV20-1 | CSARTGTGNTEAFF | TGCAGTGCCCGAACCGGGACAGGGAACACTGAAGCTTTCTTT
TRBJ1-4 | . | few | TRBV14 | CASSQEQRDNNEKLFF | TGTGCCAGCAGCCAGGAGCAGCGGGACAATAATGAAAAACTGTTTTTT
TRBJ2-2 | . | many | TRBV6-6 | CASSYSGSAGELFF | TGTGCCAGCAGTTACTCTGGTAGCGCCGGGGAGCTGTTTTTT
TRBJ2-7 | . | few | TRBV6-5 | CASSYGAPVGGYEQYF | TGTGCCAGCAGTTACGGGGCGCCTGTAGGTGGCTACGAGCAGTACTTC
TRBJ2-7 | TRBD1 | many | TRBV27 | CASSGQGAEQYF | TGTGCCAGCAGCGGACAGGGCGCCGAGCAGTACTTC
TRBJ1-5 | . | many | TRBV6-1 | CASSEADFRGRYSNQPQHF | TGTGCCAGCAGTGAAGCGGACTTCAGGGGCCGGTATAGCAATCAGCCCCAGCATTTT
TRBJ1-2 | . | many | TRBV7-8 | CASSLVQGPFRGYTF | TGTGCCAGCAGCTTAGTTCAGGGTCCGTTTCGTGGCTACACCTTC
TRBJ1-5 | . | . | TRBV7-9 | CASSTLISNQPQHF | TGTGCCAGCAGCACCCTGATTAGCAATCAGCCCCAGCATTTT
TRBJ2-1 | . | many | TRBV7-2 | CASGDRGLASEQFF | TGTGCCAGCGGGGACAGGGGACTAGCAAGCGAGCAGTTCTTC
TRBJ1-4 | . | many | TRBV20-1 | CSARDEWTNEKLFF | TGCAGTGCTAGAGATGAGTGGACTAATGAAAAACTGTTTTTT
TRBJ2-3 | . | many | TRBV5-1 | CASSLGRGGGTDTQYF | TGCGCCAGCAGCTTGGGACGGGGAGGTGGCACAGATACGCAGTATTTT
TRBJ1-1 | . | . | TRBV7-9 | CASSQGPEPSEAFF | TGTGCCAGCAGCCAAGGACCGGAACCCTCTGAAGCTTTCTTT
TRBJ2-3 | TRBD2 | . | TRBV5-6 | CASTWDGGASDTQYF | TGTGCCAGCACATGGGACGGGGGGGCCTCAGATACGCAGTATTTT
TRBJ2-3 | TRBD1 | . | TRBV19 | CASSKQGTTDTQYF | TGTGCCAGTAGTAAACAGGGGACCACAGATACGCAGTATTTT
TRBJ2-1 | . | many | TRBV5-1 | CASSSNQGGNEQFF | TGCGCCAGCAGCTCCAACCAGGGCGGCAATGAGCAGTTCTTC
TRBJ2-1 | TRBD2 | many | TRBV12-3/TRBV12-4 | CASREREWGLGNEQFF | TGTGCCAGCAGGGAGCGGGAGTGGGGTTTAGGCAATGAGCAGTTCTTC
TRBJ2-7 | . | many | TRBV7-9 | CASSQWTASYEQYF | TGTGCCAGCAGCCAATGGACCGCCTCCTACGAGCAGTACTTC
TRBJ2-1 | TRBD2 | many | TRBV6-1 | CASSRLAGVSNEQFF | TGTGCCAGCAGTAGACTAGCGGGAGTGAGCAATGAGCAGTTCTTC
TRBJ2-5 | TRBD2 | . | TRBV9 | CASSGGAGGSGDWGTQYF | TGTGCCAGCAGCGGAGGGGCGGGCGGGAGCGGGGATTGGGGGACCCAGTACTTC
TRBJ2-5 | . | many | TRBV28 | CASRGDAETQYF | TGTGCCAGCAGGGGGGATGCGGAGACCCAGTACTTC
TRBJ2-7 | TRBD2 | . | TRBV7-2 | CASSQGGLAGEQYF | TGTGCCAGCAGCCAAGGGGGACTAGCGGGAGAACAGTACTTC
TRBJ1-5 | . | many | TRBV6-5 | CASSLGSVQPQHF | TGTGCCAGCAGTTTAGGTTCAGTTCAGCCCCAGCATTTT
TRBJ1-5 | . | once | TRBV3-1 | CASSQRLISGNQPQHF | TGTGCCAGCAGCCAGCGACTGATAAGTGGCAATCAGCCCCAGCATTTT
TRBJ2-7 | TRBD1 | many | TRBV6-5 | CASSYSGQGGYEQYF | TGTGCCAGCAGTTACTCAGGACAGGGGGGCTACGAGCAGTACTTC
TRBJ2-3 | . | many | TRBV3-1 | CASSDSARRSSTDTQYF | TGTGCCAGCAGCGACAGCGCACGGCGATCTAGCACAGATACGCAGTATTTT
TRBJ2-5 | TRBD2 | many | TRBV7-2 | CASSVTSGRQETQYF | TGTGCCAGCAGCGTTACTAGCGGGAGGCAAGAGACCCAGTACTTC
TRBJ2-2 | . | many | TRBV5-1 | CASSTLTGIGELFF | TGCGCCAGCAGCACCTTAACAGGGATCGGGGAGCTGTTTTTT
TRBJ1-4 | TRBD1 | few | TRBV7-2 | CASSFTGTVNEKLFF | TGTGCCAGCAGCTTTACCGGGACAGTTAATGAAAAACTGTTTTTT
TRBJ1-4 | TRBD1 | many | TRBV7-2 | CASRTGTGDEKLFF | TGTGCCAGCAGAACCGGGACAGGGGACGAAAAACTGTTTTTT
TRBJ1-2 | . | few | TRBV29-1 | CSVELYLNYGYTF | TGCAGCGTTGAACTTTACCTTAACTATGGCTACACCTTC
TRBJ1-6 | . | . | TRBV28 | CASSAPGTRSPLHF | TGTGCCAGCAGTGCTCCCGGGACAAGGTCACCCCTCCACTTT
TRBJ1-3 | . | . | TRBV7-2 | CASSQSALGNTIYF | TGTGCCAGCAGCCAATCGGCCCTGGGAAACACCATATATTTT
TRBJ1-5 | . | many | TRBV7-2 | CASSHNPVQPQHF | TGTGCCAGCAGCCATAACCCGGTTCAGCCCCAGCATTTT
TRBJ2-3 | TRBD1 | many | TRBV20-1 | CSARVDRGATDTQYF | TGCAGTGCTAGGGTGGACAGGGGGGCCACAGATACGCAGTATTTT
TRBJ2-1 | TRBD1 | . | TRBV27 | CASSSIGQGHNEQFF | TGTGCCAGCAGTTCTATTGGACAGGGGCACAATGAGCAGTTCTTC
TRBJ2-5 | . | many | TRBV18 | CASSPQRPAKETQYF | TGTGCCAGCTCACCACAACGCCCGGCCAAAGAGACCCAGTACTTC
TRBJ1-2 | . | . | TRBV19 | CASSIDVLGQLIYGYTF | TGTGCCAGTAGTATAGATGTACTCGGACAGCTCATCTATGGCTACACCTTC
TRBJ2-7 | TRBD2 | few | TRBV18 | CASSQAGGGREQYF | TGTGCCAGCTCCCAAGCGGGGGGAGGTCGCGAGCAGTACTTC
TRBJ2-7 | . | many | TRBV7-2 | CASSLERAAYEQYF | TGTGCCAGCAGCTTAGAGAGGGCAGCCTACGAGCAGTACTTC
TRBJ1-2 | . | . | TRBV19 | CASSRGDLDGYTF | TGTGCCAGTAGTAGGGGGGATCTTGATGGCTACACCTTC
TRBJ2-1 | TRBD2 | few | TRBV25-1 | CASNGRGLAGEPNAYNEQFF | TGTGCCAGCAATGGCCGGGGACTAGCGGGAGAGCCAAACGCCTACAATGAGCAGTTCTTC
TRBJ1-3 | . | few | TRBV5-1 | CASSLQAGSGNTIYF | TGCGCCAGCAGCTTGCAAGCAGGCTCTGGAAACACCATATATTTT
TRBJ2-7 | . | many | TRBV6-1 | CASREAASSYEQYF | TGTGCCAGCAGGGAGGCGGCGAGCTCCTACGAGCAGTACTTC
TRBJ2-1 | . | many | TRBV28 | CASSSSRTSKFF | TGTGCCAGCAGTAGCAGCCGAACGAGTAAGTTCTTC
TRBJ2-3 | TRBD2 | few | TRBV11-3 | CASNSVLAGVADTQYF | TGTGCCAGCAACTCGGTACTAGCGGGAGTTGCAGATACGCAGTATTTT
TRBJ2-1 | TRBD2 | many | TRBV9 | CASSVAPLAGLNEQFF | TGTGCCAGCAGCGTAGCGCCGCTAGCGGGATTGAATGAGCAGTTCTTC
TRBJ1-5 | TRBD1 | . | TRBV5-5 | CASKGAGTGVQPQHF | TGTGCCAGCAAGGGGGCCGGGACAGGGGTTCAGCCCCAGCATTTT
TRBJ2-1 | . | many | TRBV11-3 | CASSSQLGGSDEQFF | TGTGCCAGCAGCTCGCAACTTGGTGGTTCCGATGAGCAGTTCTTC
TRBJ2-7 | . | many | TRBV7-2 | CASSLTDYYEQYF | TGTGCCAGCAGTCTCACAGATTACTACGAGCAGTACTTC